The 10 T cell receptor beta chains reported below all come from one sample, sequenced in a study of cytomegalovirus exposure and HLA in healthy donors. PCR used 60 Vbeta primers and 13 Jbeta primers. TCRdb keeps only in-frame clones here, not all; method: immunoSEQ multiplex PCR. Of some 140,000 clones detected, around 70% appear once; the ten largest clones hold roughly 2%. Specimen: PBMCs. The receptors were gathered from a man younger than 40 in good health and CMV-seronegative.

The rearrangement uses TRBV28 and TRBJ2-1; TRBD1 might be the D (5 bases). The CDR3 consists of 13 residues. V was shortened by 3 bases and J by 6 bases, with 9 bases between the two germline ends. Germline CDR1 and CDR2: MDHEN and SYDVKM. CDR3 in amino acids: CASSFPGPNEQFF. The CDR3 DNA reads TGTGCCAGCAGTTTCCCAGGGCCCAATGAGCAGTTCTTC.

This chain connects TRBV6-5 to TRBJ2-5, with 7 bases aligning to TRBD2. The CDR3 spans 14 residues. Germline V lookup: CDR1 MNHEY, CDR2 SVGAGI. Trimming removed 7 bases from V and 0 bases from J; junction bases left unmatched: 5. The CDR3: CASIRGVYQETQYF. The CDR3 DNA sequence: TGTGCCAGCATACGGGGGGTTTACCAAGAGACCCAGTACTTC.

The rearrangement joins TRBV28 to TRBJ2-7; possible D gene TRBD1, 5 bases. The length of the CDR3 is 14 residues. CDR1 is MDHEN and CDR2 is SYDVKM in the germline V gene. The V gene lost 3 bases and the J gene lost 6 bases, with 15 bases spanning the gap. This CDR3 reads CASSLRTIPGEQYF. The DNA of the CDR3 is TGTGCCAGCAGTTTGAGGACAATCCCTGGCGAGCAGTACTTC.

This clone was detected only once. The chain couples TRBV11-3 to TRBJ2-3, with 10 bases lining up with TRBD2. Looked up from germline, CDR1 is SGHNT and CDR2 is YENEEA. The CDR3 has 15 amino acids. Trimming cost V 2 bases and J 6 bases; bases outside gene matches: 5. Here the CDR3 reads CASSLPSGGADTQYF. CDR3 sequence (DNA): TGTGCCAGCAGCTTACCCAGCGGGGGGGCTGATACGCAGTATTTT.

V gene TRBV29-1 combines with J gene TRBJ2-2; D is perhaps TRBD2 (6 bases). CDR1 is SQVTM, CDR2 ANQGSEA, per germline. V gave up 6 bases and J gave up 5 bases, with 16 bases separating them. The CDR3 has 14 amino acids. DNA for the CDR3: TGCAGCGTCAAACCTGCCGCGGGGACCGGGGAGCTGTTTTTT. Protein product: CSVKPAAGTGELFF.

This chain joins TRBV7-9 and TRBJ2-1; 13 bases fit TRBD2. Germline loops: CDR1 SEHNR, CDR2 FQNEAQ (reference sequence). The CDR3 loop spans 19 amino acids. Losses at the gene ends were 4 bases for V and 0 bases for J; bases not matched to a gene: 9. The chain's CDR3 is CASSSPTSGGTSSYNEQFF. CDR3 sequence (DNA): TGTGCCAGCAGCTCTCCGACTAGCGGGGGGACGAGCTCCTACAATGAGCAGTTCTTC.

Turning to this clone: In the same sample, other DNA sequences code for this CDR3. The V call is TRBV7-9, the J call TRBJ1-1; 8 nucleotides match TRBD1. V lost 6 bases and J lost 0; bases outside the gene matches: 12. Germline loops: CDR1 SEHNR, CDR2 FQNEAQ (reference sequence). The CDR3 runs to 17 residues. The CDR3 loop reads CASSNADRGGMNTEAFF. CDR3 DNA sequence: TGTGCCAGCAGTAACGCAGACAGGGGAGGAATGAACACTGAAGCTTTCTTT.

The gene calls are TRBV7-9 and TRBJ2-7; TRBD2 agrees at 12 bases. Germline CDR1 SEHNR, CDR2 FQNEAQ (reference sequence). The CDR3 has 13 residues. V was pared by 5 bases and J by 4 bases, with 0 bases of the junction left unmatched. The CDR3 protein is CASSTSGGYEQYF. CDR3 in DNA: TGTGCCAGCAGCACTAGCGGGGGGTACGAGCAGTACTTC.

This clone has a single count. Germline is not matched at one junction end, which may reflect a read error. The chain uses TRBV5-4 and TRBJ1-6; TRBD1 might be the D (6 bases). This CDR3 region has 13 residues. Germline V CDR1 and CDR2: SGHNT, YYREEE (reference sequence). CDR3 residues: CASSLQGNSPLNF. Here the CDR3 DNA reads TGTGCCAGCAGCTTGCAGGGGAATTCACCCCTCAACTTT.

The chain employs TRBV5-6 and TRBJ2-3; 9 nucleotides line up with TRBD1. CDR1 is SGHDT, CDR2 YYEEEE, per germline. The CDR3 totals 15 residues. Unmatched junction bases numbered 3, after V lost 2 bases and J lost 2 bases. The CDR3 is CASSFGTGNTDTQYF. In DNA form, the CDR3 reads TGTGCCAGCAGCTTCGGGACAGGGAACACAGATACGCAGTATTTT. The full variable domain, rest sourced from reference TRBV5-6 and TRBJ2-3, is DAGVTQSPTHLIKTRGQQVTLRCSPKSGHDTVSWYQQALGQGPQFIFQYYEEEERQRGNFPDRFSGHQFPNYSSELNVNALLLGDSALYLCASSFGTGNTDTQYFGPGTRLTVL.